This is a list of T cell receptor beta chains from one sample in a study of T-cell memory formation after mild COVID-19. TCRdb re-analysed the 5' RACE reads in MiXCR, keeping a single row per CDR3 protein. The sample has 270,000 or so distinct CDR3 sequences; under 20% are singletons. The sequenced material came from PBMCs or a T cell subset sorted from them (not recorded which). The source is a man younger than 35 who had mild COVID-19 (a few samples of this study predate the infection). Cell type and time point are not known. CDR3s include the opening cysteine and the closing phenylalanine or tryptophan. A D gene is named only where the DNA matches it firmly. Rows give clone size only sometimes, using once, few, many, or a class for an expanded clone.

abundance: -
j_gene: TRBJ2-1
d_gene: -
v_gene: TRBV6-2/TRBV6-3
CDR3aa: CASSSIGDLYNEQFF
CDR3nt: TGTGCCAGCAGTTCCATCGGGGACCTCTACAATGAGCAGTTCTTC

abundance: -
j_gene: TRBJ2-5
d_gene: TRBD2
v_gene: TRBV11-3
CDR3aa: CASSPGLGGDRETQYF
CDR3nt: TGTGCCAGCAGCCCAGGACTAGGAGGAGATCGAGAGACCCAGTACTTC

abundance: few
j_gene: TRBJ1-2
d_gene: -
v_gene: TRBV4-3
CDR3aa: CASSQGRHNYGYTF
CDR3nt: TGCGCCAGCAGCCAAGGTCGACACAACTATGGCTACACCTTC

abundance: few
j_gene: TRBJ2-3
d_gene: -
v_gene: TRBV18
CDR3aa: CASSPTSGDTQYF
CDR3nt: TGTGCCAGCTCCCCCACCTCGGGAGATACGCAGTATTTT

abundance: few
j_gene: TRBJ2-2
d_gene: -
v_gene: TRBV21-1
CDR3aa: CASPKGAVGELFF
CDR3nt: TGTGCCAGTCCAAAGGGGGCGGTCGGGGAGCTGTTTTTT

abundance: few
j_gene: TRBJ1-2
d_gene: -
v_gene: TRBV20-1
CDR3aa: CSASAGSANYGYTF
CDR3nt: TGCAGTGCTAGCGCAGGGAGTGCAAACTATGGCTACACCTTC

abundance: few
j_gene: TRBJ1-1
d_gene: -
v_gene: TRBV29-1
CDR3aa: CSAAFTEAFF
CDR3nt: TGCAGCGCCGCCTTCACTGAAGCTTTCTTT

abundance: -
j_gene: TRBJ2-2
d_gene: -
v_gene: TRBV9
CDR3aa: CASSGRQNTGELFF
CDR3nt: TGTGCCAGCAGCGGGAGACAGAACACCGGGGAGCTGTTTTTT

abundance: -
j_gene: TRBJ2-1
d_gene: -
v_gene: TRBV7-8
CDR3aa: CASSPDWAEKRNEQFF
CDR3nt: TGTGCCAGCAGCCCCGACTGGGCCGAGAAACGGAATGAGCAGTTCTTC

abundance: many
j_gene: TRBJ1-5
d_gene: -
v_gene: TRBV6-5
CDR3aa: CASSYGANQPQHF
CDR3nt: TGTGCCAGCAGTTACGGGGCCAATCAGCCCCAGCATTTT

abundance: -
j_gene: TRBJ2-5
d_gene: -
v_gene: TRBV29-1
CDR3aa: CSVDPANSQETQYF
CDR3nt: TGCAGCGTTGATCCAGCGAACAGCCAAGAGACCCAGTACTTC

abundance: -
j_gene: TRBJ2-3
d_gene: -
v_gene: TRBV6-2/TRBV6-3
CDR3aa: CASSQGRQDTQYF
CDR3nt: TGTGCCAGCAGTCAAGGAAGACAAGATACGCAGTATTTT

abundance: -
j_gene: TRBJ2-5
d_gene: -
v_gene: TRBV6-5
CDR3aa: CASSYSTEGETQYF
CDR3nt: TGTGCCAGCAGTTACTCGACTGAGGGAGAGACCCAGTACTTC

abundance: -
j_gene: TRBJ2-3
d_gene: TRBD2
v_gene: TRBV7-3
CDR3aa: CASSLGPGLAGATDTQYF
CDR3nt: TGTGCCAGCAGCTTAGGGCCGGGACTAGCGGGGGCCACAGATACGCAGTATTTT

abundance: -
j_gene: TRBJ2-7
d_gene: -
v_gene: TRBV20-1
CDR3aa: CSAILSYEQYF
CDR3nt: TGCAGTGCTATTCTCAGTTACGAGCAGTACTTC

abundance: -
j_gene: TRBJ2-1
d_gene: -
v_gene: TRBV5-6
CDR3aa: CASSGGLRGSYNEQFF
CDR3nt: TGTGCCAGCAGCGGCGGGCTCCGGGGCTCCTACAATGAGCAGTTCTTC

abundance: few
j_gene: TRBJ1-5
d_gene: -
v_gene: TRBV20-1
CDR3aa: CSADSGKSRTSNQPQHF
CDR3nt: TGCAGTGCCGATTCGGGGAAAAGCAGGACGAGCAATCAGCCCCAGCATTTT

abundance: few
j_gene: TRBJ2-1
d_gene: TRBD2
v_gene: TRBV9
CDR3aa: CASSVSGGAGNEQFF
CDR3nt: TGTGCCAGCAGCGTTAGCGGGGGGGCCGGGAATGAGCAGTTCTTC

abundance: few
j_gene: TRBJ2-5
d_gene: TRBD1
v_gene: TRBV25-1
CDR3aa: CASRTGMETQYF
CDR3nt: TGTGCCAGTAGGACAGGGATGGAGACCCAGTACTTC

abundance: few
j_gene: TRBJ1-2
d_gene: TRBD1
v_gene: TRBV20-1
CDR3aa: CSARLPDWGTGRYGYTF
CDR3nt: TGCAGTGCTCGCCTGCCCGACTGGGGGACAGGGCGGTATGGCTACACCTTC

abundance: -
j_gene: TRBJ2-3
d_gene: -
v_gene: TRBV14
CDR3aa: CASSQDRGQGIAGVSSTDTQYF
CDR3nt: TGTGCCAGCAGCCAAGATCGGGGACAGGGGATAGCGGGGGTCTCTAGCACAGATACGCAGTATTTT

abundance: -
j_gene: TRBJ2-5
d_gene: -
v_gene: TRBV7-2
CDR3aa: CASSFAAIYQETQYF
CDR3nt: TGTGCCAGCAGCTTTGCGGCTATTTACCAAGAGACCCAGTACTTC

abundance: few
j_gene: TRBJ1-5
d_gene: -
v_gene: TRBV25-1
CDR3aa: CASSEWGGREGNQPQHF
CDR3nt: TGTGCCAGCAGTGAATGGGGGGGTCGAGAGGGAAATCAGCCCCAGCATTTT

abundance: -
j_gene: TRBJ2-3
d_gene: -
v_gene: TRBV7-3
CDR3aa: CASSLPATGTTDTQYF
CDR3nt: TGTGCCAGCAGCCTCCCCGCCACGGGTACCACAGATACGCAGTATTTT

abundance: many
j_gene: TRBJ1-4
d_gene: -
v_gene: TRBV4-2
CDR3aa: CASSPLQGTNEKLFF
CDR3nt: TGTGCCAGCAGCCCTTTACAGGGCACTAATGAAAAACTGTTTTTT

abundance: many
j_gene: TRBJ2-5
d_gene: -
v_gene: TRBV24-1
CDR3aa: CATSGGSGETQYF
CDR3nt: TGTGCCACCAGTGGGGGTAGCGGAGAGACCCAGTACTTC

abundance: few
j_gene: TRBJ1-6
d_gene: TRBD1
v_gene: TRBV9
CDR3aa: CASSSQPTGTGDSPLHF
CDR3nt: TGTGCCAGCAGCTCCCAACCCACCGGGACAGGGGATTCACCCCTCCACTTT

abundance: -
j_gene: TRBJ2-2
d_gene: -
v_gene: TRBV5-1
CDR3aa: CASSSGENTGELFF
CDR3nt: TGCGCCAGCAGCTCTGGGGAGAACACCGGGGAGCTGTTTTTT

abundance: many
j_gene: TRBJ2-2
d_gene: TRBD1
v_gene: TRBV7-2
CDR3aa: CASSPRDRAPSGELFF
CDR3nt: TGTGCCAGCAGCCCCCGGGACAGGGCTCCCTCTGGGGAGCTGTTTTTT

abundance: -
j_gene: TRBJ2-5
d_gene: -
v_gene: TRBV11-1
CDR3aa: CASSLPGGTRNQETQYF
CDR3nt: TGTGCCAGCAGCTTACCTGGGGGGACACGAAACCAAGAGACCCAGTACTTC

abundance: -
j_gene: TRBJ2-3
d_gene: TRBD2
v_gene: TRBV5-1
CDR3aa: CASSGGGEADTQYF
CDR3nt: TGCGCCAGCAGCGGCGGGGGGGAGGCAGATACGCAGTATTTT

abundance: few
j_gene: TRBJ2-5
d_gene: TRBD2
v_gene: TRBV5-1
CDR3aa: CASSLSLAGQETQYF
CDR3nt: TGCGCCAGCAGCTTGTCCCTAGCGGGCCAAGAGACCCAGTACTTC

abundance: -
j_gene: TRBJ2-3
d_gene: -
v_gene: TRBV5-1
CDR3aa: CASSSIALETTARHTQYF
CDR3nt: TGCGCCAGCAGCTCGATCGCCCTCGAGACTACCGCCCGGCATACGCAGTATTTT

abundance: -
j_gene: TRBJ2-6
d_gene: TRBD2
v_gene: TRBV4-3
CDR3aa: CASSQGAASGGVSGANVLTF
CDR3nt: TGCGCCAGCAGCCAGGGGGCGGCTAGCGGGGGGGTCTCTGGGGCCAACGTCCTGACTTTC

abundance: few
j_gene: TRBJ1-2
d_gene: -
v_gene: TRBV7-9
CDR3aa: CASSGLGIVTYTF
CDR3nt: TGTGCCAGCAGCGGGTTGGGGATAGTCACTTACACCTTC

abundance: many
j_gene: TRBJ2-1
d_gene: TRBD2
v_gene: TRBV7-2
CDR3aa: CASSLAGTSVAGRQFF
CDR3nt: TGTGCCAGCAGCTTAGCCGGGACTAGCGTCGCAGGGCGGCAGTTCTTC

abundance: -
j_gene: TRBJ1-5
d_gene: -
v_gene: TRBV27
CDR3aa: CASSLVNGQPQHF
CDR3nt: TGTGCCAGCAGTTTGGTGAATGGTCAGCCCCAGCATTTT

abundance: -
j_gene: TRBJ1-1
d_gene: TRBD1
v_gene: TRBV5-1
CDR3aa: CASSAPTGVLGPNTEAFF
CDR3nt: TGCGCCAGCAGCGCGCCGACAGGGGTCCTTGGGCCGAACACTGAAGCTTTCTTT

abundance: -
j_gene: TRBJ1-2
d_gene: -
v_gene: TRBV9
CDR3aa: CASSVGDPLSGYTF
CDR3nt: TGTGCCAGCAGCGTAGGGGACCCTCTATCTGGCTACACCTTC

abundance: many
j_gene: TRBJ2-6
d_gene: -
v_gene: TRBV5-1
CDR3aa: CASSFSPGANVLTF
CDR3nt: TGCGCCAGCAGCTTTTCTCCTGGGGCCAACGTCCTGACTTTC

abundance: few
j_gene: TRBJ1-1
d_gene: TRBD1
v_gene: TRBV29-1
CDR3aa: CSVARDRGTEAFF
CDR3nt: TGCAGCGTTGCGCGCGACAGGGGCACTGAAGCTTTCTTT

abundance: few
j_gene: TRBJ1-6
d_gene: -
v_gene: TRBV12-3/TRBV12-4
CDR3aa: CASSPGVYSPLHF
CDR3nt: TGTGCCAGCAGTCCAGGGGTATACTCACCCCTCCACTTT

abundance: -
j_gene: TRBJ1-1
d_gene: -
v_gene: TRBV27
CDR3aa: CASSSGLSEAFF
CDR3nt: TGTGCCAGCAGTTCAGGGCTCTCTGAAGCTTTCTTT

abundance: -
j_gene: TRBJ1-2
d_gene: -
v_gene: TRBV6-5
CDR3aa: CASTLDRFNYGYTF
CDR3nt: TGTGCCAGCACTCTAGACAGATTTAACTATGGCTACACCTTC

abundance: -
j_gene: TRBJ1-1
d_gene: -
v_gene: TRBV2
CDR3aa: CASTKEGGADTEAFF
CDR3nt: TGTGCCAGCACCAAGGAGGGGGGGGCGGACACTGAAGCTTTCTTT

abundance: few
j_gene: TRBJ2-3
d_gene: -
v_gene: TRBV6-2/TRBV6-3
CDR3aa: CASNLPGDPSADTQYF
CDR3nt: TGTGCCAGCAACCTTCCCGGGGATCCGAGCGCAGATACGCAGTATTTT

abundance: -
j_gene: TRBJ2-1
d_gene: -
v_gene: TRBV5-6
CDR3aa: CASSWGPTYGEQFF
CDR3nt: TGTGCCAGCAGTTGGGGACCCACCTACGGTGAGCAGTTCTTC